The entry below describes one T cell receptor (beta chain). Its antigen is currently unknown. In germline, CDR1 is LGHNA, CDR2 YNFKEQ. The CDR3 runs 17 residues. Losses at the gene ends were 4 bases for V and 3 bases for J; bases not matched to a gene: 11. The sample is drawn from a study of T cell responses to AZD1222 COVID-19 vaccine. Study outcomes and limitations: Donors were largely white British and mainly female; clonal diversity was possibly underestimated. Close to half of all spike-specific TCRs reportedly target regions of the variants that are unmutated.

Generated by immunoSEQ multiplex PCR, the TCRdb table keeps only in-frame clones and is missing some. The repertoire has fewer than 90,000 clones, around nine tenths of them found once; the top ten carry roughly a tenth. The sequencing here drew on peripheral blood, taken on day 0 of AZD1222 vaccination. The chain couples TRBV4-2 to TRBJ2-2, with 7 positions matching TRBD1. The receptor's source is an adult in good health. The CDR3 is CASSRFTPGQYTGELFF. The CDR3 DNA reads TGTGCCAGCAGCCGTTTTACTCCGGGACAGTACACCGGGGAGCTGTTTTTT.